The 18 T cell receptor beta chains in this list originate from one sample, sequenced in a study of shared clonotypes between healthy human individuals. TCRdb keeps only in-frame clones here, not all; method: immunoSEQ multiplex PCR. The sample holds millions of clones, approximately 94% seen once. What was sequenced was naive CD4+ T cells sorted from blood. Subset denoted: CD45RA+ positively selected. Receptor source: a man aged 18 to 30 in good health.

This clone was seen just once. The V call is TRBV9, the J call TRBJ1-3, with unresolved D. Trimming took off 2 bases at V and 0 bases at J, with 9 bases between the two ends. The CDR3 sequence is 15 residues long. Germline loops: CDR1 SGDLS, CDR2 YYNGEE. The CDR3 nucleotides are TGTGCCAGCAGCGTGGGGTTAAACTCTGGAAACACCATATATTTT. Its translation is CASSVGLNSGNTIYF.

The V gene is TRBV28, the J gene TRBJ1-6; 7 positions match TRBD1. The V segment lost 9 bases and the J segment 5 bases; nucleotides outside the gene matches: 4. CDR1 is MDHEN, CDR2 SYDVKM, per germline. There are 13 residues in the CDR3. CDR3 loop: CASTDRDNSPLHF. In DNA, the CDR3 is TGTGCCAGTACCGACAGGGATAATTCACCCCTCCACTTT. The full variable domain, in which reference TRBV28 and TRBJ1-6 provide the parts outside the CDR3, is DVKVTQSSRYLVKRTGEKVFLECVQDMDHENMFWYRQDPGLGLRLIYFSYDVKMKEKGDIPEGYSVSREKKERFSLILESASTNQTSMYLCASTDRDNSPLHFGNGTRLTVT.

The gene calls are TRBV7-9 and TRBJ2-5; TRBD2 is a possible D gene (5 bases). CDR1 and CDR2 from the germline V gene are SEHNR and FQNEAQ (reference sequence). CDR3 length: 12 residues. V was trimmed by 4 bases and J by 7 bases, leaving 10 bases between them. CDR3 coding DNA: TGTGCCAGCAGCTCCCCGGGGAGGACCCAGTACTTC. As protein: CASSSPGRTQYF.

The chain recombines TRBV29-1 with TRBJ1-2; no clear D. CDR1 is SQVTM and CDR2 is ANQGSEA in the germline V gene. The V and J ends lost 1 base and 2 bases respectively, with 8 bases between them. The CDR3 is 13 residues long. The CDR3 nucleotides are TGCAGCGTTGAAGGACACCTAAACTATGGCTACACCTTC. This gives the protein CSVEGHLNYGYTF.

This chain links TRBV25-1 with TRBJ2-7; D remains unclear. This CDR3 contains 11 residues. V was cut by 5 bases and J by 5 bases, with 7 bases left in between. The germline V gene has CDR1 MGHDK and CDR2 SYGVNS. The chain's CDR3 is CASSQINEQYF. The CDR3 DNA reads TGTGCCAGCAGTCAAATAAACGAGCAGTACTTC.

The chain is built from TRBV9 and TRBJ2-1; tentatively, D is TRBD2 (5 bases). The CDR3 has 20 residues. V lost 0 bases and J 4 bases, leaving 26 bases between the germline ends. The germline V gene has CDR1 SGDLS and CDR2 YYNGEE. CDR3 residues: CASSVGLGFSGSLLYNEQFF. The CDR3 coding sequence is TGTGCCAGCAGCGTAGGTTTGGGTTTTTCGGGATCCCTCCTATACAATGAGCAGTTCTTC.

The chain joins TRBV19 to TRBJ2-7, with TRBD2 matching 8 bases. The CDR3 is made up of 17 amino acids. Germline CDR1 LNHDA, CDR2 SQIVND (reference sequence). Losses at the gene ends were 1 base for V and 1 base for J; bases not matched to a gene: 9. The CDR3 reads CASSIGVSGGISYEQYF. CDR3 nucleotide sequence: TGTGCCAGTAGTATAGGTGTAAGCGGGGGAATATCCTACGAGCAGTACTTC.

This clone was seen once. The CDR3 DNA reads TGCAGCGTTCGAGGACTAGCACCGTACGAGCAGTACTTC. Residues: CSVRGLAPYEQYF. V usage is TRBV29-1 and J usage is TRBJ2-7; 8 positions match TRBD2. The germline CDR1 and CDR2 sequences are SQVTM and ANQGSEA. There are 13 residues in the CDR3. Trimming cost V 5 bases and J 4 bases; bases outside gene matches: 7.

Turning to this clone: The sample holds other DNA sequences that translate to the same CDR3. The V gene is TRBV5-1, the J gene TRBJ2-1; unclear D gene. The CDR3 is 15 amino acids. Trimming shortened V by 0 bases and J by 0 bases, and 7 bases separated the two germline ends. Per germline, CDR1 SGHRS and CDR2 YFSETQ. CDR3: CASSLDSSSYNEQFF. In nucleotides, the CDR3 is TGCGCCAGCAGCTTGGACAGTAGCTCCTACAATGAGCAGTTCTTC.

The CDR3 nucleotides are TGTGCCAGCAGTCAAAGCGGGGGGTCGAAGACCCAGTACTTC. Translation: CASSQSGGSKTQYF. V gene TRBV6-1 combines with J gene TRBJ2-5; 9 bases agree with TRBD2. In germline, CDR1 is MNHNS, CDR2 SASEGT. With V trimmed by 5 bases and J by 6 bases, 7 bases remained unmatched. The CDR3 is 14 amino acids.

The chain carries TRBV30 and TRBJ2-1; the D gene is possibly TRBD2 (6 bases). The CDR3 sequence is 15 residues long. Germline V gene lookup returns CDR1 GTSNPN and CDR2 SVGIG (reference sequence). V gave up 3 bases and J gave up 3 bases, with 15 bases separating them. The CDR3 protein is CAWSTLARGYNEQFF. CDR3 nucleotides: TGTGCCTGGAGCACCCTAGCGAGGGGCTACAATGAGCAGTTCTTC.

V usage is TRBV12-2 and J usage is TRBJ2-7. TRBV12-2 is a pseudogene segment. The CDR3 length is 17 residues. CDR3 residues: CASRLNPGGTGSYEQYF. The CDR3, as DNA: TGTGCAAGTCGCTTGAACCCGGGGGGGACAGGATCCTACGAGCAGTACTTC.

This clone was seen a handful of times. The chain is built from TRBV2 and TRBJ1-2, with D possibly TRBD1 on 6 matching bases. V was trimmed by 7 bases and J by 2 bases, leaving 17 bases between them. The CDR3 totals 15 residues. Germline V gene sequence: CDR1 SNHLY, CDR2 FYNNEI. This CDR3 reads CASNLDSQNNYGYTF. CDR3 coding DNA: TGTGCCAGCAACCTGGACAGTCAGAACAACTATGGCTACACCTTC.

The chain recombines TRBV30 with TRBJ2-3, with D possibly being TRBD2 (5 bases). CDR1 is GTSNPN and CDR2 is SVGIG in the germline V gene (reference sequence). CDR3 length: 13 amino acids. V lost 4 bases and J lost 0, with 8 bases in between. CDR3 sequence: CAWNRRSTDTQYF. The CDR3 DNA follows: TGTGCCTGGAACCGGAGGAGCACAGATACGCAGTATTTT.

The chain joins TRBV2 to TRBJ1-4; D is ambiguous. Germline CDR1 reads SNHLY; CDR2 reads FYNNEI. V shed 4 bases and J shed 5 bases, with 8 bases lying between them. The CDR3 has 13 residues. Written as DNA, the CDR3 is TGTGCCAGCAGTGTGGTAGAAAATGAAAAACTGTTTTTT. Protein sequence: CASSVVENEKLFF.

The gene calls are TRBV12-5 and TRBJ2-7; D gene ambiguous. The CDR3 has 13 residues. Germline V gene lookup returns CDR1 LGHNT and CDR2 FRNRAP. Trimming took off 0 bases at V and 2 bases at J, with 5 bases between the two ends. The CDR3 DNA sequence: TGTGCTAGTGGTTTGGTCGCAACCTACGAGCAGTACTTC. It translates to CASGLVATYEQYF. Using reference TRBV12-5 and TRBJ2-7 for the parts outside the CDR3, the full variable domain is DARVTQTPRHKVTEMGQEVTMRCQPILGHNTVFWYRQTMMQGLELLAYFRNRAPLDDSGMPKDRFSAEMPDATLATLKIQPSEPRDSAVYFCASGLVATYEQYFGPGTRLTVT.

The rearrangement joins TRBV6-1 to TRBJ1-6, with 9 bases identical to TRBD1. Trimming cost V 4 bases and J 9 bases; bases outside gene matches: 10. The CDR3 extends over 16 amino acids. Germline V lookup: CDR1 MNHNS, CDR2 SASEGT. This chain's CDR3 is CASSASGTGLGSPLHF. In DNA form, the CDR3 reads TGTGCCAGCAGTGCATCCGGGACAGGGTTGGGTTCACCCCTCCACTTT.

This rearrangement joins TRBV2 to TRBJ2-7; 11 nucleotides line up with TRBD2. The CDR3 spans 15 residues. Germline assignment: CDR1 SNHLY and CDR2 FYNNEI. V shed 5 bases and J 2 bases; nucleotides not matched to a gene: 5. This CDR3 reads CASSFGTSGTYEQYF. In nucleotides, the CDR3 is TGTGCCAGCAGTTTTGGGACTAGCGGAACCTACGAGCAGTACTTC.